The T cell receptor (beta chain) under discussion was sequenced for a study of beta chain features in type 1 diabetes. Points from the study as a whole: Type 1 diabetes patients had moderately but significantly shorter TCRB CDR3s in all four CD4+ subsets. VDJ junctions from patients with type 1 diabetes contained fewer insertions and more deletions.

CDR1 is MNHEY, CDR2 SVGAGI, per germline. V trimming: 2 bases; J trimming: 6 bases; junction bases outside the gene matches: 4. This CDR3 spans 16 amino acids. Heparinised blood was drawn once per donor, averaging around 120 mL. Concerning this clone itself: What it recognizes is unknown.

Since all of the isolated RNA was reverse transcribed, expressed TCRB transcripts were what got sequenced. Here immunoSEQ multiplex PCR was the method, and the copy in TCRdb shows in-frame clones only, minus some. Among 360,000 or so clones listed, around 20% were seen once. The clonotype was recovered from a woman under 30 in good health. The sequenced sample consisted of naive CD4+ T cells from blood. The rearrangement uses TRBV6-5 and TRBJ2-2; 12 nucleotides match TRBD2. CDR3 sequence (DNA): TGTGCCAGCAGTTACCAGGCTAGCGGGAGGGCCGGGGAGCTGTTTTTT. Translated, it gives CASSYQASGRAGELFF.